This T cell receptor beta chain was retrieved from a study of cytomegalovirus exposure and HLA in healthy donors. PCR amplification relied on 60 Vbeta primers (plus 13 Jbeta primers). Profiling relied on immunoSEQ multiplex PCR, and the TCRdb table lists in-frame clones only, not all of them. The top ten clones hold roughly 3.2% of a sample with about 140,000 clones, roughly 82% of them seen once. V lost 2 bases, J lost 0 bases, and 10 bases lay in between. The germline V gene encodes CDR1 SEHNR and CDR2 FQNEAQ (reference sequence). The CDR3 runs 15 residues. Study conclusions and caveats: A later analysis reportedly found fewer N-insertions in an Asian-associated ancestry cluster than the approximately 700-donor mean. The productive fraction for most TCR beta V segments was about 90% or about 30% in an earlier analysis. Certain indistinguishable V segments, among them TRBV6-2 and TRBV6-3, were excluded.

On this clone itself: Antigen unknown.

The source is a man aged 18 to 35 in good health and CMV-seropositive. The material sequenced was PBMCs. The chain employs TRBV7-9 and TRBJ1-2; tentative D call: TRBD1 (5 bases). The CDR3, as DNA: TGTGCCAGCAGCTTAAGGCAGGGTTCTAACTATGGCTACACCTTC. Protein sequence: CASSLRQGSNYGYTF.